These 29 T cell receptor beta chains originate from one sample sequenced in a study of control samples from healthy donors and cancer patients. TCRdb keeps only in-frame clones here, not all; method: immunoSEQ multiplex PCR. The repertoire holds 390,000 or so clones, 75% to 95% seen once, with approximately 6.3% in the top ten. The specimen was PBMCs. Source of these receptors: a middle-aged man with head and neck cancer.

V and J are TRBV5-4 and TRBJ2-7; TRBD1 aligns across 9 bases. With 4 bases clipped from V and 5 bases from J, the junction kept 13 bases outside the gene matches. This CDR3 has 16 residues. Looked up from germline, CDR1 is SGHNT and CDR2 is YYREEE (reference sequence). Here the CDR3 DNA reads TGTGCCAGCAGCCCGGCCGGGGGACAGGGCAGCAACGAGCAGTACTTC. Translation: CASSPAGGQGSNEQYF.

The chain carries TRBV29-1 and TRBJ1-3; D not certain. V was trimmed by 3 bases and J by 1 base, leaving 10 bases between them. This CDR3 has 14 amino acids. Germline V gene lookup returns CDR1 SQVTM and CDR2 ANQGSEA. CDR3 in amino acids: CSVETGVSGNTIYF. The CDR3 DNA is TGCAGCGTTGAGACTGGGGTATCTGGAAACACCATATATTTT.

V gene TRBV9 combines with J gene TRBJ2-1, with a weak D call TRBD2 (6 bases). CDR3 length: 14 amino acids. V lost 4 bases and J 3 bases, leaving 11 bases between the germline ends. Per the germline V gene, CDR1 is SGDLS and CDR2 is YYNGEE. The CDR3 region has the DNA TGTGCCAGCAGCCCGGTGACTAGCTACAATGAGCAGTTCTTC. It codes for CASSPVTSYNEQFF.

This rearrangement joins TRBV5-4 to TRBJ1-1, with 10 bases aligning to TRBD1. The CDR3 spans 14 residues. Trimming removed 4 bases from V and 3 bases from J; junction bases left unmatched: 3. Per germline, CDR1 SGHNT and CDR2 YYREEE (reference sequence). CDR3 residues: CASSRQGADTEAFF. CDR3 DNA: TGTGCCAGCAGCCGACAGGGGGCTGACACTGAAGCTTTCTTT.

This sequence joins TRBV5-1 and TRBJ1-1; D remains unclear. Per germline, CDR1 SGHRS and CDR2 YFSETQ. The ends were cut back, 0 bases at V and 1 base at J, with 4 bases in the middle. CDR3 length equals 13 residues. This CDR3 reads CASSLGTNTEAFF. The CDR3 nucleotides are TGCGCCAGCAGCTTGGGTACGAACACTGAAGCTTTCTTT.

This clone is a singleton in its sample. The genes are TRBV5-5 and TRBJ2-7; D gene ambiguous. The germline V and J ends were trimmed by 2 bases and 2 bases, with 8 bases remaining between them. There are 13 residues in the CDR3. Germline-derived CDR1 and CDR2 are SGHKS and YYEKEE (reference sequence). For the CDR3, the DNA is TGTGCCAGCAGCTTCGGACCTACCTACGAGCAGTACTTC. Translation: CASSFGPTYEQYF.

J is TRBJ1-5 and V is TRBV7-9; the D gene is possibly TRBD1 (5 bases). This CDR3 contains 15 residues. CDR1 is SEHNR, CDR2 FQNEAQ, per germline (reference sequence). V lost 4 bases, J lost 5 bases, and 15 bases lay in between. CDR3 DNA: TGTGCCAGCAGCTCCTTCCCGACAGACCATCAGCCCCAGCATTTT. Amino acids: CASSSFPTDHQPQHF.

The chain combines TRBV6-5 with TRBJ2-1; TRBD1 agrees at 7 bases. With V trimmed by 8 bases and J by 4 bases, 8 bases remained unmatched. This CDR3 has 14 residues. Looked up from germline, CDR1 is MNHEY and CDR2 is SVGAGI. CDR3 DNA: TGTGCCAGCTTAACCGGGACAGCGTACAATGAGCAGTTCTTC. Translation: CASLTGTAYNEQFF.

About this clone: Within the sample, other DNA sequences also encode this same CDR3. The CDR3 nucleotides read TGTGCCAGCAGTTCCTTTACAGGTACCTACGAGCAGTACTTC. Protein sequence: CASSSFTGTYEQYF. The chain recombines TRBV28 with TRBJ2-7; tentative D call: TRBD1 (5 bases). V lost 4 bases and J 2 bases, leaving 12 bases between the germline ends. The CDR3 extends over 14 amino acids. The germline CDR1 and CDR2 sequences are MDHEN and SYDVKM.

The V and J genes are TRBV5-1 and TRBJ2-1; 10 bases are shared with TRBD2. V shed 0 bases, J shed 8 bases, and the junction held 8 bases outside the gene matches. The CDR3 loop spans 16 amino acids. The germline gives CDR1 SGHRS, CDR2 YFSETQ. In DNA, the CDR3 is TGCGCCAGCAGCTTGGTTTCTAGCGGGAGTTCGGATGAGCAGTTCTTC. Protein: CASSLVSSGSSDEQFF.

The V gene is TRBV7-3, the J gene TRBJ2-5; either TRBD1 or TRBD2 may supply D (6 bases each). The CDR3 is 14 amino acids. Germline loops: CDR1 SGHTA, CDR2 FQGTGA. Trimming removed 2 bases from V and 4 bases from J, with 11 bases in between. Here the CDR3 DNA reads TGTGCCAGCAGCTTATACGGGGGCCTAGAGACCCAGTACTTC. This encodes CASSLYGGLETQYF.

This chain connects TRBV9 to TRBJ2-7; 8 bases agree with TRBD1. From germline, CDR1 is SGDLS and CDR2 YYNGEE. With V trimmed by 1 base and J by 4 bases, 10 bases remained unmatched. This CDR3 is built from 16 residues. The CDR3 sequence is CASSVQAGGIEYEQYF. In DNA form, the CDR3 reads TGTGCCAGCAGCGTACAAGCAGGGGGCATCGAGTACGAGCAGTACTTC. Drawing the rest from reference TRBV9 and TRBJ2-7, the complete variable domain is DSGVTQTPKHLITATGQRVTLRCSPRSGDLSVYWYQQSLDQGLQFLIQYYNGEERAKGNILERFSAQQFPDLHSELNLSSLELGDSALYFCASSVQAGGIEYEQYFGPGTRLTVT.

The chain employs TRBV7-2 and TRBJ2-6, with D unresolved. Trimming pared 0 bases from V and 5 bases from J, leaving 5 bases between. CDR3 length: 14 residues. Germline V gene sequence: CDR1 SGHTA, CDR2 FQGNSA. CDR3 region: CASSLALRANVLTF. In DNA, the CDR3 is TGTGCCAGCAGCTTAGCGTTGAGGGCCAACGTCCTGACTTTC.

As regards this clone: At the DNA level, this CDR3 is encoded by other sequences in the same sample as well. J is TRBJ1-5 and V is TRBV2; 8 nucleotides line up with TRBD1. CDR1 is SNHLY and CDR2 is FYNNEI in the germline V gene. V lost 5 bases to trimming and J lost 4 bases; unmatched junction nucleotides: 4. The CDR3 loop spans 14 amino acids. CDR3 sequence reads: CASSPGTGNQPQHF. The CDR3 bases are TGTGCCAGCAGTCCCGGGACAGGAAATCAGCCCCAGCATTTT.

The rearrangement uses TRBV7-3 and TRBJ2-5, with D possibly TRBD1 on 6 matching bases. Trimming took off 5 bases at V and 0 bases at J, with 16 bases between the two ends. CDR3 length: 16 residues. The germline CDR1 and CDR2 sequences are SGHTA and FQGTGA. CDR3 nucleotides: TGTGCCAGCAGCCTACAGGGCTGGGGCCACCAAGAGACCCAGTACTTC. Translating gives CASSLQGWGHQETQYF. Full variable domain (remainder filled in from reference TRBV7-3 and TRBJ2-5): GAGVSQTPSNKVTEKGKYVELRCDPISGHTALYWYRQSLGQGPEFLIYFQGTGAADDSGLPNDRFFAVRPEGSVSTLKIQRTERGDSAVYLCASSLQGWGHQETQYFGPGTRLLVL.

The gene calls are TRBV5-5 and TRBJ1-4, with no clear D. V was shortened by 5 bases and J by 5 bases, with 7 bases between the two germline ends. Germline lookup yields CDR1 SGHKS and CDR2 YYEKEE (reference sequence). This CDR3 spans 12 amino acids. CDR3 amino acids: CASRRPNEKLFF. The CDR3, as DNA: TGTGCCAGCAGACGGCCGAATGAAAAACTGTTTTTT.

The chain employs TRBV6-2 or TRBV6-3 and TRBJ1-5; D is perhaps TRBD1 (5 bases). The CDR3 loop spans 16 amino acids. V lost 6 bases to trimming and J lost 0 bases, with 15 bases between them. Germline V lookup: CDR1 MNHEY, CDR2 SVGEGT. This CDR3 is CASSPTGASSNQPQHF. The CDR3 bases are TGTGCCAGCAGCCCGACTGGGGCGTCTAGCAATCAGCCCCAGCATTTT.

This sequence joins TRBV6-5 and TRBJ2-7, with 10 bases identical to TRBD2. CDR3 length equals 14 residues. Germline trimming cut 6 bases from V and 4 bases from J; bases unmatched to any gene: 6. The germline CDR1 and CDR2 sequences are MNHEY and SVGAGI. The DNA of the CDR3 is TGTGCCAGCAGCACTAGCGGGGAGTTATACGAGCAGTACTTC. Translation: CASSTSGELYEQYF.

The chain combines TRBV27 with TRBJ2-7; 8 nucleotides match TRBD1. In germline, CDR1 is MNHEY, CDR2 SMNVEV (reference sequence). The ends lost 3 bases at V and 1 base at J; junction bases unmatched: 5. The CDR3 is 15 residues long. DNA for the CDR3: TGTGCCAGCAGTTTTGGACAGGGATTTTCCTACGAGCAGTACTTC. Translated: CASSFGQGFSYEQYF.

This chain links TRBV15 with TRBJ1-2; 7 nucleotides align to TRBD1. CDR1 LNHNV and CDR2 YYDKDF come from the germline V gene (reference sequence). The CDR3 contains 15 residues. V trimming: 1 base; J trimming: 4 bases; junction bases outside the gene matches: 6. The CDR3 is CATSRGTGVGYGYTF. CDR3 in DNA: TGTGCCACCAGCAGAGGTACAGGGGTAGGCTATGGCTACACCTTC.

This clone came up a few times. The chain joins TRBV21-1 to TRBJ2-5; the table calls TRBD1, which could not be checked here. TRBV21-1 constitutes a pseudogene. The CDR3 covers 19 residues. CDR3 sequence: CASSPYRTDPTPLQETQYF. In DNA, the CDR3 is TGTGCCAGCAGCCCCTACAGGACGGATCCCACTCCTTTACAAGAGACCCAGTACTTC.

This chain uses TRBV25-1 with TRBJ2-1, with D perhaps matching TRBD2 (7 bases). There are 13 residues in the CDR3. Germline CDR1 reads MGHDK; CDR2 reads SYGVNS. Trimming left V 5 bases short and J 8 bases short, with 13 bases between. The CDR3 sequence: CASSRGASDEQFF. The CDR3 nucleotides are TGTGCCAGCAGTCGGGGGGCGAGCGATGAGCAGTTCTTC.

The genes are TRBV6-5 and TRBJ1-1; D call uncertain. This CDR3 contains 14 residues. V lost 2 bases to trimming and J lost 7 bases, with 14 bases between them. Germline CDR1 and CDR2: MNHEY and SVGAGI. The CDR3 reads CASSYGVGTVEAFF. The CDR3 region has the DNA TGTGCCAGCAGTTACGGGGTTGGTACGGTTGAAGCTTTCTTT.

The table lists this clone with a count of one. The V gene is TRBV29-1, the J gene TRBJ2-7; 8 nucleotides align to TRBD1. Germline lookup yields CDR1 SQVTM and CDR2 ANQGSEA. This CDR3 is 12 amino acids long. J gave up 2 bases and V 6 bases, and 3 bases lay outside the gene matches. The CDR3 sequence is CSVRDRPYEQYF. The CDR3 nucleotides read TGCAGCGTGCGGGACAGGCCCTACGAGCAGTACTTC.

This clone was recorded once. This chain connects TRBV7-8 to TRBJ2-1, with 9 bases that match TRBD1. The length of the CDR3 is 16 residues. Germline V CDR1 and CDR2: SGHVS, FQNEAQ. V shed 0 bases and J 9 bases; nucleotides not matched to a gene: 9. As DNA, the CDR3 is TGTGCCAGCAGCTTAGCCGGGACAGGGACCTTCGGTGAGCAGTTCTTC. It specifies CASSLAGTGTFGEQFF. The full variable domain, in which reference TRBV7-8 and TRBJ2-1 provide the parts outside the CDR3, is GAGVSQSPRYKVAKRGQDVALRCDPISGHVSLFWYQQALGQGPEFLTYFQNEAQLDKSGLPSDRFFAERPEGSVSTLKIQRTQQEDSAVYLCASSLAGTGTFGEQFFGPGTRLTVL.

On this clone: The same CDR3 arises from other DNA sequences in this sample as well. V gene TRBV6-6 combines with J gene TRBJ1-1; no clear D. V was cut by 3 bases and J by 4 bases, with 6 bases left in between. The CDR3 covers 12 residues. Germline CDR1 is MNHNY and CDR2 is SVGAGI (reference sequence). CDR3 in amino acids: CASSYGSTEAFF. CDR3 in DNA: TGTGCCAGCAGTTATGGAAGCACTGAAGCTTTCTTT.

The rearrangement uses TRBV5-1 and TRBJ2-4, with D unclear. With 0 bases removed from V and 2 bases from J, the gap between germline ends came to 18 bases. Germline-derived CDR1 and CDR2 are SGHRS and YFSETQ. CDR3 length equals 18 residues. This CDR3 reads CASSLAGSGGAPKNIQYF. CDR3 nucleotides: TGCGCCAGCAGCTTGGCCGGGTCGGGCGGAGCCCCCAAAAACATTCAGTACTTC.

CDR3 sequence: CSVGLSGGSSYEQYF. The DNA for the CDR3 is TGCAGCGTTGGCCTCTCGGGCGGAAGCTCCTACGAGCAGTACTTC. The chain employs TRBV29-1 and TRBJ2-7; D remains unclear. V lost 4 bases and J lost 0, with 16 bases in between. This CDR3 region has 15 residues. Germline V gives CDR1 SQVTM, CDR2 ANQGSEA.

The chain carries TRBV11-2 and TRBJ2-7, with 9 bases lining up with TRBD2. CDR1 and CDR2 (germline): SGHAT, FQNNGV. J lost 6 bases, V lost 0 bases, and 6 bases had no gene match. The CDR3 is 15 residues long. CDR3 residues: CASSLEGLAGREQYF. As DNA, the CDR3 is TGTGCCAGCAGCTTAGAGGGGCTAGCGGGGCGCGAGCAGTACTTC.